This T cell receptor (beta chain) was captured by sequencing in a study of blood T cell repertoires in COVID-19. All exposed participants met a person with COVID-19 within 2 weeks before entering the study. The CDR3 covers 15 residues. CDR1 and CDR2 (germline): MNHEY, SMNVEV (reference sequence). Trimming at V came to 4 bases and at J to 1 base, leaving 3 bases not matched to a gene. TCRdb's table, derived via immunoSEQ multiplex PCR, lists solely in-frame clones and lacks some. The repertoire has around 250,000 clones, 80% to 90% of them found once; the top ten carry about 7%. The clonotype comes from a woman aged 45-65 years who had been exposed to COVID-19. Sequencing input: PBMCs or T cells enriched from blood (not recorded which). The rearrangement links TRBV27 to TRBJ2-2, with 7 bases matching TRBD1. The CDR3 spells CASSSGTVNTGELFF. CDR3 bases: TGTGCCAGCAGTTCCGGGACAGTGAACACCGGGGAGCTGTTTTTT.